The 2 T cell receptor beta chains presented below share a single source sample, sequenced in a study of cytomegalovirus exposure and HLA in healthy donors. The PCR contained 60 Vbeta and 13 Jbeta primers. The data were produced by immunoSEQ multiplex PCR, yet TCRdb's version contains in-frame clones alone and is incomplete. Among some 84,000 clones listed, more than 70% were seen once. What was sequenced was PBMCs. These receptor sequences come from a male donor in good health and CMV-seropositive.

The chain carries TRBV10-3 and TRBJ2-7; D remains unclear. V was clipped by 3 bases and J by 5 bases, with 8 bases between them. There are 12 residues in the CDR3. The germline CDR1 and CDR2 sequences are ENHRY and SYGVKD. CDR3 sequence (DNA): TGTGCCATCAGTGACAGAAACAACGAGCAGTACTTC. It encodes CAISDRNNEQYF.

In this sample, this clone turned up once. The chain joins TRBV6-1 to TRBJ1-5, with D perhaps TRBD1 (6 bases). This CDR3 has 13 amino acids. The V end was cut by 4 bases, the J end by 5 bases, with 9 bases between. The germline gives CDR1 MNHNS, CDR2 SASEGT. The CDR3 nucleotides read TGTGCCAGCAGTGCTTCAGGGGATCAGCCCCAGCATTTT. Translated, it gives CASSASGDQPQHF.